This paragraph covers one T cell receptor (beta chain) sequence. Its antigen is currently unknown. These data come from a study of T cell responses to AZD1222 COVID-19 vaccine. Regarding the study as a whole: Among the donors, most were white British and more were female, and clonal diversity was possibly underestimated.

Assay: immunoSEQ multiplex PCR; the TCRdb copy retains only in-frame clones and omits some. The sample yields over 140,000 clones, almost 95% seen once. With 0 bases clipped from V and 2 bases from J, the junction kept 2 bases outside the gene matches. CDR3 length: 15 amino acids. Germline lookup yields CDR1 SGHRS and CDR2 YFSETQ. The V gene is TRBV5-1, the J gene TRBJ1-2, with 9 bases identical to TRBD1. Sequencing was performed on peripheral blood, taken 28 days after the second AZD1222 dose. This TCR derives from an adult who received the AZD1222 COVID-19 vaccine. CDR3 DNA sequence: TGCGCCAGCAGCTTGGGGACAGGGGAAAACTATGGCTACACCTTC. Amino acids: CASSLGTGENYGYTF.